The T cell receptor beta chain described here comes from a study of shared clonotypes between healthy human individuals. V lost 7 bases and J lost 7, with 13 bases in between. Germline lookup yields CDR1 MNHNS and CDR2 SASEGT. The CDR3 totals 13 residues. Study observations and caveats: It was the few donors that limited the genetic and exposure-history diversity represented.

Here immunoSEQ multiplex PCR was the method, and the copy in TCRdb shows in-frame clones only, minus some. Altogether approximately 1.1 million clones are present, 75% to 80% being singletons, with the ten largest covering more than 0.5%. This clone was observed a single time. Its antigen is currently unknown. J is TRBJ2-2 and V is TRBV6-1; D perhaps matches TRBD1 (6 bases). Sequenced: memory CD4+ T cells from PBMCs. Subset given: CD45RA-negative fraction. The source of this sequence is a man aged 18-30 years in good health. Some clones in this sample may be carry-over from other donors' samples. This CDR3 is CASTNRVNGELFF. The CDR3 DNA sequence: TGTGCCAGCACAAACAGGGTCAACGGGGAGCTGTTTTTT.